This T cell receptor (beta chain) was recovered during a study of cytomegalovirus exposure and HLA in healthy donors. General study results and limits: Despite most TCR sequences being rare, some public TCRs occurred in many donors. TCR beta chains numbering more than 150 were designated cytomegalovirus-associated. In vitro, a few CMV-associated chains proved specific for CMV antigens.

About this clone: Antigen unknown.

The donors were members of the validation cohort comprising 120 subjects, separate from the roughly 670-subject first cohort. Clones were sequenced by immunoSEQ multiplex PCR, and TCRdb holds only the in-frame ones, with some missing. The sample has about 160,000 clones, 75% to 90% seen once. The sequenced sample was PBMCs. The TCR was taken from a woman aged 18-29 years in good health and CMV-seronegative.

The CDR3 DNA sequence: TGTGCCAGTAGTAGAGCTTTACAAGAGACCCAGTACTTC. Translation: CASSRALQETQYF. The chain has TRBV19 and TRBJ2-5; D remains ambiguous. The germline gives CDR1 LNHDA, CDR2 SQIVND (reference sequence). This CDR3 contains 13 residues. V was shortened by 4 bases and J by 2 bases, with 8 bases between the two germline ends. Combining the CDR3 with reference TRBV19 and TRBJ2-5 gives the whole variable domain DGGITQSPKYLFRKEGQNVTLSCEQNLNHDAMYWYRQDPGQGLRLIYYSQIVNDFQKGDIAEGYSVSREKKESFPLTVTSAQKNPTAFYLCASSRALQETQYFGPGTRLLVL.